Sequencing of this T cell receptor (beta chain) was carried out in a study of CD8+CD57+ T cells in acquired aplastic anemia. As for the study in general: Sorted CD4+ and CD8+ cell DNA averaged 3.2 ug.

The CDR3 is 16 residues long. Germline CDR1 LNHDA, CDR2 SQIVND (reference sequence). V lost 5 bases and J 7 bases, leaving 21 bases between the germline ends. Patients chosen for sequencing had CD8+CD57+ cells that had expanded, as shown by flow cytometry. Every patient had severe acquired aplastic anemia. CDR3 and TCR beta VDJ profiling relied on genomic DNA as the template. MiXCR, run by TCRdb on the reads, gives a single entry per CDR3 protein. This repertoire shows some 170,000 distinct CDR3 sequences, 71% found once; its top ten account for approximately 50%. The sequence derives from a human donor with aplastic anemia. Input material: sorted CD4+, CD8+, or CD8+CD57+ T cells (not recorded which) from PBMCs. The chain links TRBV19 to TRBJ1-5; a possible D gene is TRBD1 (6 bases). CDR3: CASSHRDKGIIQPQHF. The CDR3 DNA reads TGTGCCAGTAGTCACCGGGACAAGGGGATCATACAGCCCCAGCATTTT.